The 12 T cell receptor beta chains presented below share a single source sample, sequenced in a study of shared clonotypes between healthy human individuals (dated by TCRdb to 2018 to 2020). Library creation used the immunoSEQ multiplex PCR assay. TCRdb stores this immuneACCESS table with in-frame sequences only. Part of the clones is absent; in the studies checked, under half of the shortfall reflects unresolved V genes, and no reason is known for the rest. The sample has 2 million to 2.5 million clones on record, more than 85% of them singletons. Approximately 0.36% of the sample rests with the top ten. What was sequenced was naive CD4+ T cells from PBMCs. The cell subset or site label for this specimen denotes: CD45RA+ positively selected. Source of these receptors: a man younger than 30 in good health. Some clones in this sample may be carry-over from other donors' samples.

This rearrangement joins TRBV28 to TRBJ1-2; unclear D gene. The germline CDR1 and CDR2 sequences are MDHEN and SYDVKM. The CDR3 spans 14 residues. Between the trimmed V and J ends, which lost 3 bases and 7 bases, there was a span of 15 bases. CDR3 loop: CASSFLPRTSGYTF. For the CDR3, the DNA is TGTGCCAGCAGTTTTCTTCCCAGGACGAGTGGCTACACCTTC.

J is TRBJ2-1 and V is TRBV7-3; 7 bases agree with TRBD2. Per germline, CDR1 SGHTA and CDR2 FQGTGA. The CDR3 loop spans 15 amino acids. V lost 5 bases to trimming and J lost 3 bases; unmatched junction nucleotides: 7. In DNA, the CDR3 is TGTGCCAGCAGCATAGAGCGGGGCGACTACAATGAGCAGTTCTTC. Protein sequence: CASSIERGDYNEQFF.

The chain joins TRBV5-6 to TRBJ2-5; D possibly corresponds to TRBD1 (6 bases). This CDR3 is built from 14 residues. The V end was cut by 4 bases, the J end by 1 base, with 11 bases between. The germline CDR1 and CDR2 sequences are SGHDT and YYEEEE. CDR3: CASSTQGGQETQYF. The CDR3 region has the DNA TGTGCCAGCAGCACACAAGGGGGCCAAGAGACCCAGTACTTC.

J is TRBJ1-3 and V is TRBV28, with D unresolved. The CDR3 contains 14 residues. V shed 4 bases and J shed 3 bases, with 10 bases lying between them. Germline lookup yields CDR1 MDHEN and CDR2 SYDVKM. This CDR3 reads CASSSGGRGNTIYF. The CDR3 DNA is TGTGCCAGCAGTTCTGGCGGTCGTGGAAACACCATATATTTT.

The chain employs TRBV2 and TRBJ1-5; tentatively, D is TRBD1 (5 bases). The CDR3 length is 16 residues. V was shortened by 0 bases and J by 4 bases, with 13 bases between the two germline ends. Germline V gene lookup returns CDR1 SNHLY and CDR2 FYNNEI. The CDR3 DNA reads as TGTGCCAGCAGTGAAGCGGGGGGGTTGTGGAATCAGCCCCAGCATTTT. Its translation is CASSEAGGLWNQPQHF.

The CDR3 spells CASTSPTGRSEAFF. In DNA form, the CDR3 reads TGTGCCAGTACCTCCCCGACAGGGAGGAGTGAAGCTTTCTTT. This chain connects TRBV19 to TRBJ1-1, with 7 bases aligning to TRBD1. V was pared by 7 bases and J by 7 bases, with 12 bases of the junction left unmatched. CDR3 size: 14 residues. From germline, CDR1 is LNHDA and CDR2 SQIVND (reference sequence).

The V call is TRBV28, the J call TRBJ2-3, with 9 nucleotides matching TRBD2. V dropped 0 bases and J dropped 0; count of bases not matched to a gene: 7. The CDR3 covers 18 residues. Germline V CDR1 and CDR2: MDHEN, SYDVKM. DNA for the CDR3: TGTGCCAGCAGTTTATGGTCGGCTAGCGGGACTAGCACAGATACGCAGTATTTT. Translated, it gives CASSLWSASGTSTDTQYF.

V and J are TRBV5-5 and TRBJ1-5, with TRBD1 as a possible D gene (6 bases). The CDR3 is 17 residues long. V was cut by 0 bases and J by 6 bases, with 19 bases left in between. Germline lookup yields CDR1 SGHKS and CDR2 YYEKEE (reference sequence). The chain's CDR3 is CASSLGVPGGAGQPQHF. CDR3 DNA: TGTGCCAGCAGCTTGGGGGTCCCGGGGGGCGCAGGTCAGCCCCAGCATTTT.

V is TRBV7-7 and J is TRBJ2-7; 7 nucleotides agree with TRBD2. The V gene end was trimmed by 5 bases and the J gene end by 7 bases; junction bases not matched to a gene: 8. The CDR3 has 13 residues. Germline assignment: CDR1 SSHAT and CDR2 FNYEAQ (reference sequence). The CDR3 coding sequence is TGTGCCAGCAGCCTCGGCGGGGGTGGAGAGCAGTACTTC. Its protein product is CASSLGGGGEQYF.

V and J are TRBV6-5 and TRBJ1-3; 10 bases fit TRBD1. This CDR3 comprises 16 residues. Trimming cost V 4 bases and J 2 bases; bases outside gene matches: 5. CDR1 and CDR2 from the germline V gene are MNHEY and SVGAGI. CDR3 coding DNA: TGTGCCAGCAGTTCCCCCGGGACAGGGGCTGGAAACACCATATATTTT. It is translated as CASSSPGTGAGNTIYF.

The CDR3 loop is CASSEAGSGGALGTNEKLFF. DNA for the CDR3: TGTGCCAGCAGTGAAGCGGGTTCAGGGGGCGCTTTGGGAACTAATGAAAAACTGTTTTTT. The chain links TRBV2 to TRBJ1-4; 8 bases are shared with TRBD1. V shed 0 bases, J shed 1 base, and the junction held 13 bases outside the gene matches. The germline CDR1 and CDR2 sequences are SNHLY and FYNNEI. This CDR3 has 20 amino acids.

As DNA, the CDR3 is TGTGCCAGCAAGTGGCGTGATGCAGCCGGAAACACCATATATTTT. Encoded protein: CASKWRDAAGNTIYF. V gene TRBV28 combines with J gene TRBJ1-3; D unresolved. V was trimmed by 7 bases and J by 4 bases, leaving 17 bases between them. The CDR3 spans 15 residues. Germline V CDR1 and CDR2: MDHEN, SYDVKM.